The following is a T cell receptor (beta chain) sequence with its context. Its matching antigen is unknown. Measured with immunoSEQ multiplex PCR; TCRdb has only the in-frame clones, and not every one. The table includes around 150,000 clones, roughly 88% detected once. The CDR3 spans 14 residues. V shed 6 bases and J shed 1 base, with 12 bases lying between them. Germline CDR1 is MNHEY and CDR2 is SVGAGI. The data originate from a study of T cell responses to AZD1222 COVID-19 vaccine. Study findings and constraints: Among AZD1222 vaccinees, only six were seropositive at baseline. Clonal diversity may have been underestimated, and the donors were mostly white British, with more females than males. Dominant CD4 TCR responses targeted spike regions 160-218 and 743-854. There were repertoire samples only from the period after the peak T cell response.

The J gene is TRBJ1-1, the V gene TRBV6-5; D is possibly TRBD1 (6 bases). The specimen was peripheral blood, collected 28 days after the second AZD1222 dose. This TCR came from an adult who received the AZD1222 COVID-19 vaccine. Written as DNA, the CDR3 is TGTGCCAGCAGAAAGGACAGCCCGAACACTGAAGCTTTCTTT. It translates to CASRKDSPNTEAFF.